This TCR beta chain was identified during a study of T cell responses to AZD1222 COVID-19 vaccine. Sequencing was performed with immunoSEQ multiplex PCR; in TCRdb, only in-frame clones are kept and a portion is missing. The sample holds over 140,000 clones; roughly 92% are singletons and the top ten take 5%. This material consisted of peripheral blood, taken on day 0 of AZD1222 vaccination. This TCR derives from an adult in good health.

In DNA, the CDR3 is TGTGCCAGCAGTTCCCGGGGGGCCAAGAACACCGGGGAGCTGTTTTTT. Its translation: CASSSRGAKNTGELFF. The chain links TRBV6-5 to TRBJ2-2; D might be TRBD2 (7 bases). V was trimmed by 4 bases and J by 1 base, leaving 13 bases between them. The germline gives CDR1 MNHEY, CDR2 SVGAGI. The CDR3 contains 16 residues.